The entry below gives a single T cell receptor (beta chain) sequence along with its context. This entry belongs to a study of cytomegalovirus exposure and HLA in healthy donors. This CDR3 comprises 15 residues. Per germline, CDR1 SEHNR and CDR2 FQNEAQ (reference sequence). V was pared by 5 bases and J by 0 bases, with 11 bases between. This PCR relied on a set of 60 Vbeta primers and 13 Jbeta primers. Measured with immunoSEQ multiplex PCR; TCRdb has only the in-frame clones, and not every one. Altogether about 110,000 clones are present, 12% being singletons, with the ten largest covering more than 15%.

This chain joins TRBV7-9 and TRBJ1-5; D perhaps matches TRBD1 (6 bases). The TCR originated in a man aged 35-49 years in good health and CMV-seropositive. Input material: PBMCs. CDR3 nucleotide sequence: TGTGCCAGCAGCCTAGGGGGGGTTAGCAATCAGCCCCAGCATTTT. This codes for CASSLGGVSNQPQHF.